The TCR beta chain described here comes from a study of cytomegalovirus exposure and HLA in healthy donors. This CDR3 spans 13 amino acids. Trimming left V 3 bases short and J 2 bases short, with 6 bases between. In germline, CDR1 is SGHRS, CDR2 YFSETQ. It was with 60 Vbeta and 13 Jbeta primers that the PCR ran. Assay: immunoSEQ multiplex PCR; the TCRdb copy retains only in-frame clones and omits some. This table holds almost 200,000 clones, roughly 79% found once. The table lists this clone with a few counts. The sequence was collected from a young man in good health and CMV-seronegative. The sequenced material came from PBMCs. V is TRBV5-1 and J is TRBJ1-3; a possible D gene is TRBD1 (5 bases). CDR3 protein: CASSWTTGNTIYF. The CDR3 nucleotides read TGCGCCAGCAGCTGGACAACTGGAAACACCATATATTTT.